This passage covers 5 T cell receptor beta chains from one sample sequenced in a study of blood T cell repertoires in COVID-19. Sequencing was performed with immunoSEQ multiplex PCR; in TCRdb, only in-frame clones are kept and a portion is missing. The profile covers about 180,000 clones, with about four fifths appearing a single time and approximately 7.3% taken by the ten largest. The source material was peripheral blood. The origin of the receptors is a human donor in a cohort sampled during active COVID-19.

The V and J genes are TRBV5-1 and TRBJ2-3; D call uncertain. The CDR3 is 13 amino acids. Trimming cost V 4 bases and J 1 base, with 7 bases left between them. Germline V lookup: CDR1 SGHRS, CDR2 YFSETQ. The CDR3 loop reads CASSLDGTDTQYF. CDR3 DNA sequence: TGCGCCAGCAGCCTAGACGGCACAGATACGCAGTATTTT. Full variable domain (missing parts from reference TRBV5-1 and TRBJ2-3): KAGVTQTPRYLIKTRGQQVTLSCSPISGHRSVSWYQQTPGQGLQFLFEYFSETQRNKGNFPGRFSGRQFSNSRSEMNVSTLELGDSALYLCASSLDGTDTQYFGPGTRLTVL.

This CDR3 is CASSSRPGTRVADTQYF. The CDR3 DNA reads as TGTGCCAGCAGCTCTCGCCCCGGGACTAGGGTCGCAGATACGCAGTATTTT. The genes are TRBV9 and TRBJ2-3; 8 bases are shared with TRBD2. Germline loops: CDR1 SGDLS, CDR2 YYNGEE. CDR3 length: 17 residues. V lost 4 bases to trimming and J lost 4 bases; unmatched junction nucleotides: 14.

CDR3 coding DNA: TGTGCCTGGGAGCGGGGGGGCCAGGGAGATACGCAGTATTTT. Translating it yields CAWERGGQGDTQYF. The chain employs TRBV30 and TRBJ2-3; 10 bases match TRBD2. Per the germline V gene, CDR1 is GTSNPN and CDR2 is SVGIG (reference sequence). The length of the CDR3 is 14 residues. V gave up 5 bases and J gave up 5 bases; unmatched junction bases: 7.

The CDR3, as DNA: TGCGCCAGCAGCCAGGGACAATCCCTCTCCTACGAGCAGTACTTC. Translating it yields CASSQGQSLSYEQYF. V usage is TRBV5-1 and J usage is TRBJ2-7; tentatively, D is TRBD1 (6 bases). The ends were cut back, 4 bases at V and 0 bases at J, with 14 bases in the middle. CDR3 size: 15 residues. CDR1 and CDR2 from the germline V gene are SGHRS and YFSETQ.

The V call is TRBV10-3, the J call TRBJ2-6, with TRBD1 identical over 8 bases. V gave up 5 bases and J gave up 2 bases; unmatched junction bases: 2. Germline CDR1 ENHRY, CDR2 SYGVKD. CDR3 length: 15 amino acids. CDR3 in DNA: TGTGCCATCAGTCCAGGGGGCGCTGGGGCCAACGTCCTGACTTTC. Translating it yields CAISPGGAGANVLTF.